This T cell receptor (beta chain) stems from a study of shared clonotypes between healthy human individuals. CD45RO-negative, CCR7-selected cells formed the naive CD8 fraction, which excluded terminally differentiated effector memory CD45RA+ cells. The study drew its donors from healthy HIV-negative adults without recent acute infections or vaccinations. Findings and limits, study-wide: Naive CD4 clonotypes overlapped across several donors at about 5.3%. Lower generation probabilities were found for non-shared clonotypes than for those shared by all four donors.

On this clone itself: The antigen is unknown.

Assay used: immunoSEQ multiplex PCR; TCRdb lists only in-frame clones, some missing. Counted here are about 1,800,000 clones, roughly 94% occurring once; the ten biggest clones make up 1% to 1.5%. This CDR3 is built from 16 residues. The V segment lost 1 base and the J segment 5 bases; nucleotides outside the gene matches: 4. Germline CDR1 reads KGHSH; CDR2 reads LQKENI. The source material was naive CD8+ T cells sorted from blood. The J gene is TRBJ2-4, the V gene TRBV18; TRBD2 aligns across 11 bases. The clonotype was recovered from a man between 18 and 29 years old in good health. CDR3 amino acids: CASSPQPGLAENIQYF. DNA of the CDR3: TGTGCCAGCTCACCACAACCGGGACTAGCGGAAAACATTCAGTACTTC.